This TCR beta chain is from a study of T cells in localized non-small cell lung cancer. Findings of the study overall: Appearing in adjacent lung were a median about 50 of the top 100 tumor clones. Higher blood T cell density tracked longer overall survival.

Produced via immunoSEQ multiplex PCR; TCRdb's table is partial and in-frame only. The repertoire holds 35,000 to 50,000 clones, with around nine tenths as singletons. This CDR3 region has 14 residues. From germline, CDR1 is ENHRY and CDR2 SYGVKD. V lost 5 bases to trimming and J lost 4 bases; unmatched junction nucleotides: 7. The table lists this clone with a count of one. Its matching antigen is unknown. The material sequenced was PBMCs, taken before any cancer treatment. The receptor was derived from a woman aged 35 to 70 with stage II lung adenocarcinoma. The chain has TRBV10-3 and TRBJ1-2; TRBD1 matches at 7 bases. CDR3 residues: CAISPGGRSYGYTF. The CDR3 DNA reads TGTGCCATCAGTCCAGGGGGGCGCAGCTATGGCTACACCTTC.